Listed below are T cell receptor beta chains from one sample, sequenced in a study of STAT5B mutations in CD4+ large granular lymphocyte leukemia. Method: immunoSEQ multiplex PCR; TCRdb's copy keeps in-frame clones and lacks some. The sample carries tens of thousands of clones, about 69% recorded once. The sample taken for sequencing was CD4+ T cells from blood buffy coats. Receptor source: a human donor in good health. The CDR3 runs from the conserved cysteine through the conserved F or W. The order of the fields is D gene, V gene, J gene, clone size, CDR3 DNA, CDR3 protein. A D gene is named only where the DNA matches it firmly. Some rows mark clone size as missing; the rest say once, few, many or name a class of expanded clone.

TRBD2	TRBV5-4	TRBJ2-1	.	TGTGCCAGCAGCTCCCGGACTAGCGGGAGCAATGAGCAGTTCTTC	CASSSRTSGSNEQFF
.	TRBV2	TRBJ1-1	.	TGTGCCAGCAGTGAAGACCTCACTGAAGCTTTCTTT	CASSEDLTEAFF
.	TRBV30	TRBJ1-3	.	TGTGCCTGGAGTGTTCAGTTGCTATCAGGAAACACCATATATTTT	CAWSVQLLSGNTIYF
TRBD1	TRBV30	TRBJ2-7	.	TGTGCCTGCATTTACCTGGACAGGGAACAGCAGTACTTC	CACIYLDREQQYF
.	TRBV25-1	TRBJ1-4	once	TGTGCCAGCAGTGAATTTGTGGGCATGGGTGAAAAACTGTTTTTT	CASSEFVGMGEKLFF
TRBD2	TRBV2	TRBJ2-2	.	TGTGCCAGCAGTCGTAGCGGGAGAGGGTATTCCGGGGAGCTGTTTTTT	CASSRSGRGYSGELFF
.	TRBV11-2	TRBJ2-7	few	TGTGCCAGCAGCAGGGGACGGTGGTCCTACGAGCAGTACTTC	CASSRGRWSYEQYF
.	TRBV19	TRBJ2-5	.	TGTGCCAAGTCAGGGCGAGAGACCCAGTACTTC	CAKSGRETQYF
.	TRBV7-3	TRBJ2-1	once	TGTGCCAGCAGCTTAATCCAGACAGGTGAGCAGTTCTTC	CASSLIQTGEQFF
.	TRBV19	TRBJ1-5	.	TGTGCCAGTAGTAACACAGGGTATCTCCAGCCCCAGCATTTT	CASSNTGYLQPQHF
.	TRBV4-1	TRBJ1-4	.	TGCGCCAGCAGCCAGTTGCTAAGGTCCGAAAAACTGTTTTTT	CASSQLLRSEKLFF
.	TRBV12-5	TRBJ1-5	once	TGTGCTAGTGCCCTTGGACAGAATCAGCCCCAGCATTTT	CASALGQNQPQHF
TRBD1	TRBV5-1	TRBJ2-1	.	TGCGCCAGCAGCTCCCGGGACAGAACTTACAATGAGCAGTTCTTC	CASSSRDRTYNEQFF
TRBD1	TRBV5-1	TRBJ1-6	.	TGCGCCAGCAGCCTAGACCCAGCAGGGGGAAATAATTCACCCCTCCACTTT	CASSLDPAGGNNSPLHF
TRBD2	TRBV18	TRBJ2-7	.	TGTGCCAGCTCACCTAAAGCGGGACCATCCTACGAGCAGTACTTC	CASSPKAGPSYEQYF
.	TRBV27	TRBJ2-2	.	TGTGCCAGCAGTTTCAGGATAGGGGGCACCGGGGAGCTGTTTTTT	CASSFRIGGTGELFF
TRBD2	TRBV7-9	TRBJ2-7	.	TGTGCCAGCAGCCCTTCTAGCGGGAGTTACCAGTACTTC	CASSPSSGSYQYF
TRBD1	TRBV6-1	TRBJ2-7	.	TGTGCCAGCAGTCGAGGGGGCGGCTACGAGCAGTACTTC	CASSRGGGYEQYF
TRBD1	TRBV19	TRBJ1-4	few	TGTGCCAGTAGTATAACAAGGGGACAGGGGAATGAAAAACTGTTTTTT	CASSITRGQGNEKLFF
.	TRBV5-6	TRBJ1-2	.	TGTGCCAGCAGCTTGATCTCAGGGACCAATGGCTACACCTTC	CASSLISGTNGYTF
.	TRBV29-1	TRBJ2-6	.	TGCAGCGTTGCTGGGGCAGGGGCCAACGTCCTGACTTTC	CSVAGAGANVLTF
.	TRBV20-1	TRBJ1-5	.	TGCAGTGCTGGAACCGGGGTCCAGCATTTT	CSAGTGVQHF
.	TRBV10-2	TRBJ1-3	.	TGCGCCAGTCCAGACATTAGCTCTGGAAACACCATATATTTT	CASPDISSGNTIYF
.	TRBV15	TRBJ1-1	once	TGTGCCACCAGCAGAGGTACCCAGGGAGGCACTGAAGCTTTCTTT	CATSRGTQGGTEAFF
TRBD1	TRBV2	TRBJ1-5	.	TGTGCCAGCAGTGAGTTTTTTTTGGACAGGGACTATCATCAGCCCCAGCATTTT	CASSEFFLDRDYHQPQHF
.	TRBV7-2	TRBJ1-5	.	TGTGCCAGCAGCTTGGGAGGGGATAGCAATCAGCCCCAGCATTTT	CASSLGGDSNQPQHF
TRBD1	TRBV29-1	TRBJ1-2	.	TGCAGCGCAAGGGACAGAACACCCTATGGCTACACCTTC	CSARDRTPYGYTF
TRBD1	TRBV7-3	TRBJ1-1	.	TGTGCCAGCAGCTTAAGGGGGGTCGGACAGGGGGCCAACACTGAAGCTTTCTTT	CASSLRGVGQGANTEAFF
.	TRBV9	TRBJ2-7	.	TGTGCCAGCAGCGTCGGAATTCGGAACCCCTACGAGCAGTACTTC	CASSVGIRNPYEQYF
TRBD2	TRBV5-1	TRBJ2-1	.	TGCGCCAGCAGCCAAGACGGGGGGCTGTCTAGCGGGACCAAGTTCTTC	CASSQDGGLSSGTKFF
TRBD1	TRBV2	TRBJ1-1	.	TGTGCCAGCGACAAGACAGGGAGAGGGGACACTGAAGCTTTCTTT	CASDKTGRGDTEAFF
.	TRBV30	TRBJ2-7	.	TGTGCCTGGAGCCCTCCAGGCTACGAGCAGTACTTC	CAWSPPGYEQYF
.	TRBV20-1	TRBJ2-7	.	TGCAGTGCTCCTTCTCTCGGGGAGCAGTACTTC	CSAPSLGEQYF
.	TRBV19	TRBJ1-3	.	TGTGCCAGTGTGTCCGGAAACACCATATATTTT	CASVSGNTIYF
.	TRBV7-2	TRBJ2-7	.	TGTGCCAGCAGCTCAAGAGGGCAGTACTACGAGCAGTACTTC	CASSSRGQYYEQYF
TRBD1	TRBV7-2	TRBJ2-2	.	TGTGCCAGCAGGCCCGGGACAGGGAACACCGGGGAGCTGTTTTTT	CASRPGTGNTGELFF
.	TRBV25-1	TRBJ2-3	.	TGTGCCAGCAGTGACCCAGCGGGCATCACAGATACGCAGTATTTT	CASSDPAGITDTQYF
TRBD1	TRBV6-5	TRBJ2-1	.	TGTGCCAGCAGCAGGGGACAGGGGGCGTCTAATGAGCAGTTCTTC	CASSRGQGASNEQFF
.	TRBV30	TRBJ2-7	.	TGTGCCTGGAGTCATAATTACGAGCAGTACTTC	CAWSHNYEQYF
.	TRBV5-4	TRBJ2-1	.	TGTGCCAGCAGCTTGGAACGGAACAATGAGCAGTTCTTC	CASSLERNNEQFF
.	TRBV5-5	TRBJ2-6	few	TGTGCCAGCAGCTTGGCCGGGGCCAACGTCCTGACTTTC	CASSLAGANVLTF
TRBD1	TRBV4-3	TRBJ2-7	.	TGCGCCAGCAGCCAAGCCCAGGGGGCGTACGAGCAGTACTTC	CASSQAQGAYEQYF
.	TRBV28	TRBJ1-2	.	TGTGCCAGCAGAACAATCACGTGGGGGGCTAACTATGGCTACACCTTC	CASRTITWGANYGYTF
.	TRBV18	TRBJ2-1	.	TGTGCCAGCTCGCCTTCTGTTAGCGGTACTAATGAGCAGTTCTTC	CASSPSVSGTNEQFF
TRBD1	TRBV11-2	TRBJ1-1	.	TGTGCCAGCAGGAGCCCAGGGGGCGGGGCAATGAACACTGAAGCTTTCTTT	CASRSPGGGAMNTEAFF
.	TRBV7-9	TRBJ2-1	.	TGTGCCAGCAGCCTGACAGGCCTCAATGAGCAGTTCTTC	CASSLTGLNEQFF
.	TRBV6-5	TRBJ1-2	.	TGTGCCAGCAGTTACTCTGGGGCATCTAACTATGGCTACACCTTC	CASSYSGASNYGYTF
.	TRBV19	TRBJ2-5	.	TGTGCCAGTAGTATAGGCCAGGGCAGAGTCTATCAAGAGACCCAGTACTTC	CASSIGQGRVYQETQYF
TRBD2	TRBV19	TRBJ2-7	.	TGTGCCAGCGCGGGGGGAGGCGAGCAGTACTTC	CASAGGGEQYF
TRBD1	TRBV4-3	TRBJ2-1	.	TGCGCCAGCAGCCCGCGATACAGGGGCGATGAGCAGTTCTTC	CASSPRYRGDEQFF
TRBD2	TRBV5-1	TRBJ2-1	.	TGCGCCAGCAGCTTGGACCGGGGGGGATACAATGAGCAGTTCTTC	CASSLDRGGYNEQFF
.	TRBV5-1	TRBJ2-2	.	TGCGCCAGCAGCTTGGCACGGGGGTCTGCGAACACCGGGGAGCTGTTTTTT	CASSLARGSANTGELFF
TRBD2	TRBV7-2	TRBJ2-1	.	TGTGCCAGCAGCCTTGTAGCGGGAGCAAGGAATGAGCAGTTCTTC	CASSLVAGARNEQFF
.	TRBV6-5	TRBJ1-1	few	TGTGCCAGCAGTACAACACTTGGTTTCGAAGCTTTCTTT	CASSTTLGFEAFF
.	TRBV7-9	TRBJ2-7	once	TGTGCCAGCAGGGTCGGAGGGAACACCTACGAGCAGTACTTC	CASRVGGNTYEQYF
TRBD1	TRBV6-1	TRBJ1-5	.	TGTGCCAGCAGTGAAGGAGGGGGCTTGAATCAGCCCCAGCATTTT	CASSEGGGLNQPQHF
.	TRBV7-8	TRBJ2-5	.	TGTGCCAGCAGCTCCTGGGTGGAAGGGCTGGGAGAGACCCAGTACTTC	CASSSWVEGLGETQYF
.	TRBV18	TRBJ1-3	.	TGTGCCAGCTCGCCAACCCCTCCAGGGAGTGGAAACACCATATATTTT	CASSPTPPGSGNTIYF